Many counts were recorded for the clone carrying this T cell receptor (beta chain). Its target is unknown. This sample is part of a study of molecular identifiers for immune sequencing clone quantification. Study details: Replicate RNA from around 20,000 or 100,000 naive CD8 T cells formed five aliquots; four were sequenced. Study-wide results and caveats: Single-cell amounts of spiked Jurkat TCR RNA were reportedly detectable among about a million naive cells.

The germline gives CDR1 SEHNR, CDR2 FQNEAQ (reference sequence). The ends lost 5 bases at V and 7 bases at J; junction bases unmatched: 5. The CDR3 extends over 12 amino acids. Previously described methods and listed TCR primers were used for bulk TCR libraries. TCRdb redid the calling of the PCR reads with MiXCR, one entry per CDR3 protein. The sample yields about half a million distinct CDR3 sequences, around 21% seen once. The chain combines TRBV7-9 with TRBJ2-7; the match to TRBD1 covers 7 bases. The TCR sequence derives from a human donor in good health. Some libraries in this study had Jurkat cell RNA spiked in. Sequenced: naive CD8+ T cells from blood, with Jurkat cell RNA spiked in. Subset reported: FACS-sorted CD8+CD4-CCR7+CD45RA+ naive T cells. The CDR3 region is CASSETGEEQYF. The CDR3, as DNA: TGTGCCAGCAGCGAAACAGGGGAGGAGCAGTACTTC.